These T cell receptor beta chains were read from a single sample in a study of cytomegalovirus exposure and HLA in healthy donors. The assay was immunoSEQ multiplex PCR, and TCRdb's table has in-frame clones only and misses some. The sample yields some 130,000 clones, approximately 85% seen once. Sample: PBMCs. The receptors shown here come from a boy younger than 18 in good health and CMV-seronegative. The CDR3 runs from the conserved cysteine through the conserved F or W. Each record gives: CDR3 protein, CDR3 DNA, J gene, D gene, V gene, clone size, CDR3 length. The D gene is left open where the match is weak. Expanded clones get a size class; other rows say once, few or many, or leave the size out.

CDR3: CASSQETVRGLLYNEQFF; DNA: TGCGCCAGCAGCCAAGAAACGGTACGCGGGCTCCTCTACAATGAGCAGTTCTTC; J: TRBJ2-1; D: NA; V: TRBV4-3; size: NA; length: 18
CDR3: CASTAGGPNTGELFF; DNA: TGTGCCAGCACAGCGGGAGGACCTAACACCGGGGAGCTGTTTTTT; J: TRBJ2-2; D: TRBD2; V: TRBV2; size: NA; length: 15
CDR3: CASSPRTGRIHNEQFF; DNA: TGCGCCAGCAGCCCGCGGACAGGGCGGATCCACAATGAGCAGTTCTTC; J: TRBJ2-1; D: TRBD1; V: TRBV4-3; size: once; length: 16
CDR3: CASSSRSGGNEQFF; DNA: TGTGCCAGCAGCTCAAGGTCGGGGGGCAATGAGCAGTTCTTC; J: TRBJ2-1; D: TRBD2; V: TRBV7-7; size: NA; length: 14
CDR3: CASIPGNYGYTF; DNA: TGTGCCAGCATCCCCGGGAACTATGGCTACACCTTC; J: TRBJ1-2; D: NA; V: TRBV2; size: NA; length: 12
CDR3: CASSLGTGFPYEQYF; DNA: TGTGCCAGCAGCTTGGGGACAGGCTTTCCCTACGAGCAGTACTTC; J: TRBJ2-7; D: TRBD1; V: TRBV5-5; size: few; length: 15
CDR3: CASNLWGGRGYTF; DNA: TGTGCCAGCAACTTGTGGGGGGGAAGGGGCTACACCTTC; J: TRBJ1-2; D: NA; V: TRBV5-6; size: NA; length: 13
CDR3: CASSPGHGETEAFF; DNA: TGTGCCAGCAGCCCCGGTCATGGAGAGACTGAAGCTTTCTTT; J: TRBJ1-1; D: NA; V: TRBV7-3; size: NA; length: 14
CDR3: CASSSGTVTNEKLFF; DNA: TGTGCCAGCAGCTCCGGGACTGTGACTAATGAAAAACTGTTTTTT; J: TRBJ1-4; D: NA; V: TRBV5-4; size: NA; length: 15
CDR3: CAISVEGDRRGGYTF; DNA: TGTGCCATCAGTGTAGAGGGGGACAGGAGAGGTGGCTACACCTTC; J: TRBJ1-2; D: TRBD1; V: TRBV10-3; size: once; length: 15
CDR3: CASSIGTSYEQYF; DNA: TGTGCCAGCAGCATTGGGACTTCCTACGAGCAGTACTTC; J: TRBJ2-7; D: NA; V: TRBV9; size: NA; length: 13
CDR3: CASCRERGTDTQYF; DNA: TGTGCCAGCTGCCGGGAGCGCGGCACAGATACGCAGTATTTT; J: TRBJ2-3; D: NA; V: TRBV18; size: once; length: 14
CDR3: CASSRRDKADQVYF; DNA: TGTGCCAGCAGTCGCCGGGACAAAGCCGATCAGGTGTATTTT; J: TRBJ2-3; D: NA; V: TRBV11-3; size: NA; length: 14
CDR3: CASRSPGQGPTGELFF; DNA: TGTGCCAGCAGGAGTCCGGGACAGGGGCCAACCGGGGAGCTGTTTTTT; J: TRBJ2-2; D: TRBD1; V: TRBV6-6; size: NA; length: 16
CDR3: CASNPGQLLNYGYTF; DNA: TGTGCCAGCAACCCCGGACAGCTATTGAACTATGGCTACACCTTC; J: TRBJ1-2; D: NA; V: TRBV6-1; size: NA; length: 15
CDR3: CSVEGQGVNQETQYF; DNA: TGCAGCGTTGAGGGGCAGGGGGTAAACCAAGAGACCCAGTACTTC; J: TRBJ2-5; D: TRBD1; V: TRBV29-1; size: NA; length: 15
CDR3: CASSVYPGTGTYSNQPQHF; DNA: TGTGCCAGCAGCGTTTATCCCGGTACAGGAACCTATAGCAATCAGCCCCAGCATTTT; J: TRBJ1-5; D: NA; V: TRBV21-1; size: NA; length: 19
CDR3: CASSLDAGGGTDTQYF; DNA: TGTGCCAGCAGCTTAGATGCAGGGGGCGGCACAGATACGCAGTATTTT; J: TRBJ2-3; D: TRBD1; V: TRBV11-2; size: NA; length: 16
CDR3: CASSSGQGRNNYGYTF; DNA: TGTGCCAGCAGTTCGGGACAGGGGCGAAATAACTATGGCTACACCTTC; J: TRBJ1-2; D: TRBD1; V: TRBV27; size: NA; length: 16
CDR3: CASSPGTGRADTQYF; DNA: TGTGCCAGCAGCCCCGGGACAGGGAGGGCAGATACGCAGTATTTT; J: TRBJ2-3; D: TRBD1; V: TRBV5-6; size: NA; length: 15
CDR3: CASTGWGGTMNTEAFF; DNA: TGTGCCAGCACCGGGTGGGGGGGGACCATGAACACTGAAGCTTTCTTT; J: TRBJ1-1; D: NA; V: TRBV5-6; size: NA; length: 16
CDR3: CASSLRTSGGAGGETQYF; DNA: TGTGCCAGCAGCTTACGGACTAGCGGGGGGGCCGGAGGAGAGACCCAGTACTTC; J: TRBJ2-5; D: TRBD2; V: TRBV7-7; size: few; length: 18
CDR3: CASSPVGTGGNEQYF; DNA: TGTGCCAGCAGCCCCGTGGGGACCGGGGGGAACGAGCAGTACTTC; J: TRBJ2-7; D: TRBD2; V: TRBV7-2; size: NA; length: 15
CDR3: CASSMIQGEQYF; DNA: TGTGCCAGCAGCATGATACAGGGAGAGCAGTACTTC; J: TRBJ2-7; D: NA; V: TRBV7-8; size: NA; length: 12